A single sample gave rise to the 25 T cell receptor beta chains below, sequenced in a study of T cells in Graves' hyperthyroidism and ophthalmopathy. The CDR3 regions of TCR beta were amplified from RNA transcripts. When the TCR CDR3 underwent first-round RT-PCR, the HTBI primer set was used. TCRdb redid the calling of the multiplex PCR reads with MiXCR, one entry per CDR3 protein. The sample contains around 420,000 distinct CDR3 sequences, roughly 14% of which appear only once. The sample comprised blood. The receptors were gathered from a woman between 18 and 29 years old with Graves' hyperthyroidism.

This clonotype was observed at least ten times. V gene TRBV20-1 combines with J gene TRBJ2-3, with TRBD1 matching 10 bases. Germline V gene sequence: CDR1 DFQATT, CDR2 SNEGSKA (reference sequence). This CDR3 contains 13 residues. Trimming removed 3 bases from V and 5 bases from J; junction bases left unmatched: 2. The CDR3 region has the DNA TGCAGTGCTAGCCGGGACAGGGGAGATACGCAGTATTTT. As protein: CSASRDRGDTQYF.

This chain uses TRBV7-3 with TRBJ2-1, with 9 bases that match TRBD1. Looked up from germline, CDR1 is SGHTA and CDR2 is FQGTGA. The CDR3 spans 17 residues. With 4 bases clipped from V and 4 bases from J, the junction kept 11 bases outside the gene matches. In nucleotides, the CDR3 is TGTGCCAGCAGCTCACGGACAGGGGAAAGTTTATACAATGAGCAGTTCTTC. Its translation is CASSSRTGESLYNEQFF.

This clonotype was recorded at least ten times. The chain joins TRBV6-4 to TRBJ1-5; D remains ambiguous. Trimming pared 3 bases from V and 4 bases from J, leaving 7 bases between. The CDR3 covers 13 residues. Germline values: CDR1 MRHNA, CDR2 SNTAGT. The DNA for the CDR3 is TGTGCCAGCAGTGAGGCGGCGAATCAGCCCCAGCATTTT. It specifies CASSEAANQPQHF.

The V and J genes are TRBV20-1 and TRBJ1-2, with a weak D call TRBD1 (6 bases). This CDR3 comprises 17 residues. Germline V gene sequence: CDR1 DFQATT, CDR2 SNEGSKA (reference sequence). The V end lost 4 bases, the J end lost 8 bases, and 29 bases lay between the germline ends. The CDR3 DNA follows: TGCAGTGCTACAACTAACCGTCGACAGGACTCTTTCTACGGCTACACCTTC. This translates into CSATTNRRQDSFYGYTF.

The chain recombines TRBV7-3 with TRBJ2-2, with 7 bases fitting TRBD1. The germline gives CDR1 SGHTA, CDR2 FQGTGA. The ends lost 9 bases at V and 6 bases at J; junction bases unmatched: 13. The CDR3 has 15 amino acids. In DNA form, the CDR3 reads TGTGCCAGTTCCCCTAGGGGACAGCGGTCCGGGGAGCTGTTTTTT. Translation: CASSPRGQRSGELFF.

A note on this clonotype: At one end the junction does not follow the germline gene, possibly because of a read error. This chain links TRBV2 with TRBJ2-3; possibly TRBD1 or TRBD2 for D (6 bases each). The CDR3 runs 15 residues. Per the germline V gene, CDR1 is SNHLY and CDR2 is FYNNEI. In DNA, the CDR3 is TGCGCCAGCAGTGGAGGGGGTTCGGCAGGAGATACGCAGTATTTT. Translation gives CASSGGGSAGDTQYF.

The chain couples TRBV20-1 to TRBJ1-5, with 7 bases matching TRBD1. Trimming cost V 3 bases and J 7 bases; bases outside gene matches: 12. This CDR3 has 15 amino acids. In germline, CDR1 is DFQATT, CDR2 SNEGSKA (reference sequence). The CDR3 is CSASHALDRPQPQHF. The CDR3 coding sequence is TGCAGTGCTAGCCACGCCTTGGACAGGCCGCAGCCCCAGCATTTT.

This clonotype was counted at least ten times. V gene TRBV9 combines with J gene TRBJ1-4, with 7 positions matching TRBD1. The junction had 5 bases not matched to a gene; V was cut back by 3 bases and J by 3 bases. This CDR3 is built from 15 residues. The germline V gene has CDR1 SGDLS and CDR2 YYNGEE. Here the CDR3 DNA reads TGTGCCAGCAGCGCCGGAGGGACAGCTAATGAAAAACTGTTTTTT. Amino acids: CASSAGGTANEKLFF.

This clonotype has ten or more counts. This chain joins TRBV5-1 and TRBJ1-2; D is perhaps TRBD1 (6 bases). The CDR3 covers 15 residues. CDR1 is SGHRS, CDR2 YFSETQ, per germline. With 1 base removed from V and 4 bases from J, the gap between germline ends came to 14 bases. The chain's CDR3 is CASSLRPGTIYGYTF. The CDR3 nucleotides read TGCGCCAGCAGCTTGAGACCCGGGACAATCTATGGCTACACCTTC.

On this clonotype: The missing conserved phenylalanine or tryptophan at the end of this CDR3 makes a read error likely. The chain combines TRBV10-3 with TRBJ1-1; D remains ambiguous. V was shortened by 7 bases and J by 3 bases, with 12 bases between the two germline ends. The CDR3 runs 13 residues. Germline V CDR1 and CDR2: ENHRY, SYGVKD. CDR3 nucleotides: TGTGCCATCACGCTCGATCGGGACACTGAAGCTTTCTCT. Translated: CAITLDRDTEAFS.

The sample holds many counts of this clonotype. The chain joins TRBV6-1 to TRBJ1-1; D unclear. CDR3 length: 17 residues. V shed 2 bases and J shed 1 base, with 17 bases lying between them. Per germline, CDR1 MNHNS and CDR2 SASEGT. In DNA, the CDR3 is TGTGCCAGCAGTGAACCGGAGTTTGCCTATCCGAACACTGAAGCTTTCTTT. Protein product: CASSEPEFAYPNTEAFF.

V is TRBV20-1 and J is TRBJ2-1, with D perhaps TRBD1 (5 bases). The CDR3 runs 15 residues. The V end was cut by 2 bases, the J end by 3 bases, with 14 bases between. Germline CDR1 reads DFQATT; CDR2 reads SNEGSKA (reference sequence). The CDR3 here is CSARRGATFYNEQFF. The CDR3, as DNA: TGCAGTGCTAGACGTGGGGCAACCTTCTACAATGAGCAGTTCTTC.

Only one count was recorded for this clonotype. With a much larger clone just one base away, this may be a read error. This chain connects TRBV7-3 to TRBJ2-2; 10 bases agree with TRBD2. The CDR3 has 18 amino acids. With V trimmed by 4 bases and J by 2 bases, 10 bases remained unmatched. Germline V CDR1 and CDR2: SGHTA, FQGTGA. CDR3 sequence reads: CASSSQSLAGDNTGELFF. CDR3 bases: TGTGCCAGCAGCTCCCAAAGTCTAGCGGGGGATAACACCGGGGAGCTGTTTTTT.

This clonotype was seen a handful of times. V is TRBV20-1 and J is TRBJ2-2, with D possibly TRBD1 on 6 matching bases. The V gene's germline CDR1 is DFQATT and CDR2 SNEGSKA (reference sequence). Trimming took off 8 bases at V and 1 base at J, with 20 bases between the two ends. The CDR3 is 16 residues long. In DNA, the CDR3 is TGCAGTATTTCCCGGGACAAGGTCGGGAACACCGGGGAGCTGTTTTTT. This codes for CSISRDKVGNTGELFF.

Concerning this clonotype: This clone may be a read error of a much larger clone one base away. Because it lacks the conserved phenylalanine or tryptophan at the end, this CDR3 is likely a read error. V and J are TRBV28 and TRBJ1-2; TRBD1 might be the D (5 bases). This CDR3 is 12 amino acids long. Germline V gene data show CDR1 as MDHEN and CDR2 as SYDVKM. Deletions cut 3 bases from V and 6 bases from J, with 8 bases between. CDR3 DNA: TGTGCCAGCAGTTTCGGGGGGAATGGCTACACCTCC. This codes for CASSFGGNGYTS.

The gene calls are TRBV6-2 or TRBV6-3 and TRBJ1-1; D gene uncertain. The V end lost 0 bases, the J end lost 0 bases, and 20 bases lay between the germline ends. This CDR3 region has 19 residues. Looked up from germline, CDR1 is MNHEY and CDR2 is SVGEGT. CDR3 sequence (DNA): TGTGCCAGCAGTTACTCACCTATTCTTGCTATGACCTTGAACACTGAAGCTTTCTTT. Protein sequence: CASSYSPILAMTLNTEAFF.

This clonotype appeared many times. J is TRBJ2-7 and V is TRBV27; perhaps TRBD1 as D (6 bases). The CDR3 consists of 14 residues. Germline V CDR1 and CDR2: MNHEY, SMNVEV (reference sequence). V lost 6 bases and J lost 0, with 12 bases in between. CDR3 sequence reads: CASSLRGPSYEQYF. In DNA, the CDR3 is TGTGCCAGCAGCCTCAGGGGACCCTCCTACGAGCAGTACTTC.

In its sample, this clonotype was seen many times. The chain uses TRBV20-1 and TRBJ2-7, with 8 nucleotides matching TRBD1. Looked up from germline, CDR1 is DFQATT and CDR2 is SNEGSKA (reference sequence). CDR3 size: 12 residues. Unmatched junction bases numbered 5, after V lost 7 bases and J lost 3 bases. The chain's CDR3 is CSGGDRSYEQYF. DNA of the CDR3: TGCAGTGGAGGGGACAGGAGCTACGAGCAGTACTTC.

In this sample, this clonotype turned up a few times. The chain uses TRBV20-1 and TRBJ2-7; D is unclear. The CDR3 length is 14 residues. V was cut by 3 bases and J by 5 bases, with 17 bases left in between. CDR1 DFQATT and CDR2 SNEGSKA come from the germline V gene (reference sequence). In DNA form, the CDR3 reads TGCAGTGCTAGCAAGCACGGGCTCCGGGACGAGCAGTACTTC. Protein sequence: CSASKHGLRDEQYF.

This clonotype was picked up many times. The V call is TRBV20-1, the J call TRBJ2-5; D gene ambiguous. V was cut by 1 base and J by 3 bases, with 9 bases left in between. The CDR3 is made up of 13 amino acids. Per germline, CDR1 DFQATT and CDR2 SNEGSKA (reference sequence). CDR3 sequence: CSARVTAEETQYF. In DNA form, the CDR3 reads TGCAGTGCTAGAGTGACGGCAGAAGAGACCCAGTACTTC.

This clonotype was counted ten times or more. The V gene is TRBV12-3 or TRBV12-4, the J gene TRBJ2-2; the D gene is possibly TRBD1 (6 bases). CDR3 length: 16 residues. Trimming stripped 2 bases from V and 7 bases from J, with 17 bases between. The CDR3 DNA is TGTGCCAGCAGTTTAAGGACAGCCCGAAGGGGCGGGGAGCTGTTTTTT. It codes for CASSLRTARRGGELFF.

V gene TRBV20-1 combines with J gene TRBJ2-3; TRBD2 aligns across 9 bases. V gave up 3 bases and J gave up 4 bases; unmatched junction bases: 11. Germline V gene data show CDR1 as DFQATT and CDR2 as SNEGSKA (reference sequence). CDR3 length: 16 residues. The DNA for the CDR3 is TGCAGTGCTAGTTTAGCGGGAGCGGGGGGCGCAGATACGCAGTATTTT. Amino acids: CSASLAGAGGADTQYF.

V and J are TRBV4-2 and TRBJ2-1; D is unresolved. This CDR3 region has 16 residues. Between the trimmed V and J ends, which lost 1 base and 0 bases, there was a span of 10 bases. Germline V gene lookup returns CDR1 LGHNA and CDR2 YNFKEQ. CDR3 region: CASSQAPRNSYNEQFF. For the CDR3, the DNA is TGTGCCAGCAGCCAAGCCCCCAGAAACTCCTACAATGAGCAGTTCTTC.

This clonotype was recorded many times. V gene TRBV20-1 combines with J gene TRBJ2-5, with D tentatively TRBD1 (6 bases). Trimming cost V 0 bases and J 5 bases, with 13 bases left between them. CDR1 and CDR2 (germline): DFQATT, SNEGSKA (reference sequence). The CDR3 has 14 amino acids. For the CDR3, the DNA is TGCAGTGCTAGAGATCTAGGCAGGGGTGAGACCCAGTACTTC. It translates to CSARDLGRGETQYF.

This clonotype was observed many times. The chain uses TRBV20-1 and TRBJ1-1; TRBD1 might be the D (5 bases). The CDR3 totals 14 residues. Between the trimmed V and J ends, which lost 2 bases and 3 bases, there was a span of 13 bases. Germline lookup yields CDR1 DFQATT and CDR2 SNEGSKA (reference sequence). CDR3 nucleotide sequence: TGCAGTGCTAGATTGGGGGGGAGAGACACTGAAGCTTTCTTT. Translating gives CSARLGGRDTEAFF.